This T cell receptor beta chain is drawn from a study of cytomegalovirus exposure and HLA in healthy donors. With 60 Vbeta and 13 Jbeta primers, the PCR was carried out. Sequenced by immunoSEQ multiplex PCR; TCRdb stores in-frame clones only, minus some. Of about 150,000 clones listed, 72% are singletons. V was clipped by 1 base and J by 5 bases; unmatched bases: 5. The CDR3 covers 15 residues. Germline V gene data show CDR1 as LGHNA and CDR2 as YNFKEQ. The clonotype was recovered from a man over 45 in good health and CMV-seropositive. The sequencing input was PBMCs. The chain is built from TRBV4-2 and TRBJ1-2; TRBD1 aligns across 9 bases. The CDR3 spells CASSQAGQGLYGYTF. The CDR3 region has the DNA TGTGCCAGCAGCCAAGCGGGACAGGGTCTTTATGGCTACACCTTC.